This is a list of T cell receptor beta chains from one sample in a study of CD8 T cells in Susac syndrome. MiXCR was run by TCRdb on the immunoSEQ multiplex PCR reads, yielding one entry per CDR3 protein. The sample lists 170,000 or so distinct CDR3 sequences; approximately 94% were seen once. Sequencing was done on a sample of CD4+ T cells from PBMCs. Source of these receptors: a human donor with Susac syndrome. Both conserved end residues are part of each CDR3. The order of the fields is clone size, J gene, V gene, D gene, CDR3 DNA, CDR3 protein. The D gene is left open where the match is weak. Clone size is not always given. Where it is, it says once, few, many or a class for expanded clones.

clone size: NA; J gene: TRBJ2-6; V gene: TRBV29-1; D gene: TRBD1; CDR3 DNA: TGCAGCGTTCTTACAGGGGGCTCTGGGGCCAACGTCCTGACTTTC; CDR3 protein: CSVLTGGSGANVLTF
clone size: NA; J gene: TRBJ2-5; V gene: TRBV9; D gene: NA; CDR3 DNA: TGTGCCAGCAGCCCTTACGGGGGCCGCGGGGAAGAGACCCAGTACTTC; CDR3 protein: CASSPYGGRGEETQYF
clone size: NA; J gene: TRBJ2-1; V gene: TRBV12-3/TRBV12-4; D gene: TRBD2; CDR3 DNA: TGTGCCAGCACCTCTCTCGGGACTAGTCAGCTGGGTGAGCAGTTCTTC; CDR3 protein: CASTSLGTSQLGEQFF
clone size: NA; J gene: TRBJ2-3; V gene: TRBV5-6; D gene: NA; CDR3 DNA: TGTGCCAGCAGCTTGAGTAGCGGCCAAACCTATACGCAGTATTTT; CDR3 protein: CASSLSSGQTYTQYF
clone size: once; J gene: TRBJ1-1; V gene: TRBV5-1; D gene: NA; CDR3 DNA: TGCGCCAGCAGTAGGGAAGGACCTGAGAACACTGAAGCTTTCTTT; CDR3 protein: CASSREGPENTEAFF
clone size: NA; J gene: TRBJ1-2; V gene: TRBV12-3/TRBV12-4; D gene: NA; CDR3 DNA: TGTGCCAGCAGCTCTATAGGGGACGGTGGCTACACCTTC; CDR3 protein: CASSSIGDGGYTF
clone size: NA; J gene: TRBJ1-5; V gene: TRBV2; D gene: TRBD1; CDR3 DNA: TGTGCCAGCAGAGGGACAGGGGTCGGCAATCAGCCCCAGCATTTT; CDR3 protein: CASRGTGVGNQPQHF
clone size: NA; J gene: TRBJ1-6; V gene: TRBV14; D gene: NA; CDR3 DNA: TGTGCCAGCAGCCTTCGGGTCGATAATTCACCCCTCCACTTT; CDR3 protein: CASSLRVDNSPLHF
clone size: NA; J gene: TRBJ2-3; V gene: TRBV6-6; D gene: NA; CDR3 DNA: TGTGCCAGCAGTACAAACACAGATACGCAGTATTTT; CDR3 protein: CASSTNTDTQYF
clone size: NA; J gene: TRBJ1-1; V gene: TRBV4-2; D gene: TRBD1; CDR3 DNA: TGTGCCAGCAGCCAAGATCTAAGGACAGGGAACACTGAAGCTTTCTTT; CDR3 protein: CASSQDLRTGNTEAFF
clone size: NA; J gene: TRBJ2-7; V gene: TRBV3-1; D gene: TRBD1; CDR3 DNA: TGTGCCAGCAGCCTTGGACAGGGGGCAAGCTACGAGCAGTACTTC; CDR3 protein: CASSLGQGASYEQYF
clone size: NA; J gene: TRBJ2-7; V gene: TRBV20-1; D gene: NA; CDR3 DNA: TGCAGTGCGAAGAGACAGTCGGACGAGCAGTACTTC; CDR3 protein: CSAKRQSDEQYF
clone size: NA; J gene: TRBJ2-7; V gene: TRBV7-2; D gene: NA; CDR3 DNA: TGTGCCAGCAGACGTATGGGTCTTGGTCTCGGCGAGCAGTACTTC; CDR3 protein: CASRRMGLGLGEQYF
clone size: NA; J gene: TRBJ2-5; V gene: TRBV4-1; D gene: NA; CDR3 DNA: TGCGCCAGCAGCCAAGGAGACCGCAGGGGTCAAGAGACCCAGTACTTC; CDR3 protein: CASSQGDRRGQETQYF
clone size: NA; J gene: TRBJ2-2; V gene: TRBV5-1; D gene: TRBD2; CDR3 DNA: TGCGCCAGCAGCCCAGGACTAGCCAACACCGGGGAGCTGTTTTTT; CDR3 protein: CASSPGLANTGELFF
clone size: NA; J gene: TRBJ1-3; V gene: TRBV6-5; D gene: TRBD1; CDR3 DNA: TGTGCCAGCAGTTACTCGGGACAGGGGGCATCCGGAAACACCATATATTTT; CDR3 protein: CASSYSGQGASGNTIYF
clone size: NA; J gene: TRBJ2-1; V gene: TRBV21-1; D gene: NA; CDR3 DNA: TGTGCCACCCCCCCTATAGACAATGAGCAGTTCTTC; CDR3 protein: CATPPIDNEQFF